Listed here are 18 T cell receptor beta chains from one sample, sequenced in a study of control samples from healthy donors and cancer patients. The assay was immunoSEQ multiplex PCR, and TCRdb's table has in-frame clones only and misses some. This table has tens of thousands of clones, roughly 83% appearing once. Sequences were obtained from PBMCs. These TCRs come from a man between 65 and 85 years old with lung cancer.

This clone was observed a handful of times. The V and J genes are TRBV7-9 and TRBJ2-2, with 7 bases lining up with TRBD1. Germline assignment: CDR1 SEHNR and CDR2 FQNEAQ (reference sequence). The CDR3 has 16 residues. The junction had 6 bases not matched to a gene; V was cut back by 2 bases and J by 3 bases. The CDR3 loop is CASSLLSGGHTGELFF. The DNA for the CDR3 is TGTGCCAGCAGCTTACTCTCAGGGGGACACACCGGGGAGCTGTTTTTT.

This clone was recorded once. V usage is TRBV5-8 and J usage is TRBJ2-1, with 10 positions matching TRBD2. From germline, CDR1 is SGHTS and CDR2 YDEGEE. This CDR3 is 15 amino acids long. V was pared by 3 bases and J by 6 bases, with 6 bases of the junction left unmatched. CDR3 amino acids: CASSSPSGGVNEQFF. DNA for the CDR3: TGTGCCAGCAGCTCCCCTAGCGGGGGAGTCAATGAGCAGTTCTTC.

V usage is TRBV6-2 or TRBV6-3 and J usage is TRBJ2-1, with D unresolved. The germline gives CDR1 MNHEY, CDR2 SVGEGT. The CDR3 is made up of 13 amino acids. The germline V and J ends were trimmed by 6 bases and 10 bases, with 16 bases remaining between them. The CDR3 sequence is CASSQYSLREQFF. The CDR3 DNA follows: TGTGCCAGCAGCCAATACTCCCTCAGGGAGCAGTTCTTC.

The V gene is TRBV3-1 (or the pseudogene TRBV3-2), the J gene TRBJ1-1; the match to TRBD1 covers 9 bases. Germline values: CDR1 LGHDT, CDR2 YNNKEL (reference sequence). The CDR3 is 14 amino acids. J was trimmed by 5 bases and V by 2 bases; bases with no gene match: 3. As DNA, the CDR3 is TGTGCCAGCAGCCAATACAGGGGGCATACTGAAGCTTTCTTT. This codes for CASSQYRGHTEAFF.

This clone has only a few counts. The rearrangement joins TRBV9 to TRBJ2-3, with D perhaps assigned TRBD1 or TRBD2 (5 bases each). V shed 4 bases and J shed 0 bases, with 12 bases lying between them. The CDR3 covers 15 residues. The V gene's germline CDR1 is SGDLS and CDR2 YYNGEE. CDR3 sequence reads: CASSPRDRSTDTQYF. In nucleotides, the CDR3 is TGTGCCAGCAGCCCCAGGGACCGTAGCACAGATACGCAGTATTTT.

The chain is built from TRBV6-5 and TRBJ2-2, with 7 nucleotides matching TRBD1. Germline V gene sequence: CDR1 MNHEY, CDR2 SVGAGI. The CDR3 is 15 residues long. V dropped 7 bases and J dropped 3; count of bases not matched to a gene: 8. This chain's CDR3 is CASTLRDSDTGELFF. CDR3 DNA: TGTGCCAGCACCCTCCGGGACAGTGACACCGGGGAGCTGTTTTTT.

This clone was seen only once. This sequence joins TRBV18 and TRBJ2-3, with a weak D call TRBD2 (7 bases). From germline, CDR1 is KGHSH and CDR2 LQKENI. This CDR3 is 16 amino acids long. Trimming took 1 base from V and 1 from J, leaving 12 bases between them. CDR3 DNA: TGTGCCAGCTCACCACTGGGGGGGGCGGGCACAGATACGCAGTATTTT. Protein sequence: CASSPLGGAGTDTQYF. Drawing the rest from reference TRBV18 and TRBJ2-3, the complete variable domain is NAGVMQNPRHLVRRRGQEARLRCSPMKGHSHVYWYRQLPEEGLKFMVYLQKENIIDESGMPKERFSAEFPKEGPSILRIQQVVRGDSAAYFCASSPLGGAGTDTQYFGPGTRLTVL.

This chain joins TRBV6-5 and TRBJ1-5; tentatively, D is TRBD1 (6 bases). The germline CDR1 and CDR2 sequences are MNHEY and SVGAGI. Trimming took 5 bases from V and 4 from J, leaving 12 bases between them. This CDR3 contains 14 residues. The CDR3 coding sequence is TGTGCCAGCAGTCTCAGGGGCGGGAATCAGCCCCAGCATTTT. Amino acid sequence: CASSLRGGNQPQHF.

The V call is TRBV9, the J call TRBJ2-7, with 7 bases identical to TRBD1. Germline CDR1 SGDLS, CDR2 YYNGEE. The V and J ends lost 0 bases and 6 bases, in that order; junction bases with no gene match: 6. This CDR3 is 14 amino acids long. CDR3 sequence: CASSVEHRGTEQYF. The CDR3 region has the DNA TGTGCCAGCAGCGTAGAGCACAGGGGAACCGAGCAGTACTTC.

This chain links TRBV5-4 with TRBJ1-2; weak D call: TRBD1 (5 bases). This CDR3 comprises 15 residues. The germline gives CDR1 SGHNT, CDR2 YYREEE (reference sequence). V lost 4 bases to trimming and J lost 2 bases, with 15 bases between them. The CDR3 reads CASSRGRGDNYGYTF. The CDR3 DNA reads as TGTGCCAGCAGCCGGGGGAGGGGTGACAACTATGGCTACACCTTC. The full variable domain, completed using reference TRBV5-4 and TRBJ1-2, is ETGVTQSPTHLIKTRGQQVTLRCSSQSGHNTVSWYQQALGQGPQFIFQYYREEENGRGNFPPRFSGLQFPNYSSELNVNALELDDSALYLCASSRGRGDNYGYTFGSGTRLTVV.

This rearrangement joins TRBV10-3 to TRBJ1-4, with TRBD1 matching over 7 bases. Germline V gene data show CDR1 as ENHRY and CDR2 as SYGVKD. The junction had 9 bases not matched to a gene; V was cut back by 10 bases and J by 4 bases. CDR3 length: 14 residues. The CDR3 region is CAKGGLSCNEKLFF. CDR3 in DNA: TGTGCCAAAGGGGGCCTGTCCTGTAATGAAAAACTGTTTTTT.

The chain uses TRBV2 and TRBJ2-1; TRBD1 matches 9 bases. CDR3 length equals 14 residues. Trimming cost V 9 bases and J 7 bases; bases outside gene matches: 10. CDR1 SNHLY and CDR2 FYNNEI come from the germline V gene. The CDR3 region has the DNA TGTGCCAGTATTGCCCCGACAGGGGGAAATGAGCAGTTCTTC. This sequence encodes CASIAPTGGNEQFF.

This rearrangement joins TRBV6-5 to TRBJ1-2; 10 nucleotides line up with TRBD1. This CDR3 comprises 14 residues. Per the germline V gene, CDR1 is MNHEY and CDR2 is SVGAGI. Losses at the gene ends were 8 bases for V and 4 bases for J; bases not matched to a gene: 7. For the CDR3, the DNA is TGTGCCAGCGTCCCGGGACAGGGGCCCTATGGCTACACCTTC. It yields the protein CASVPGQGPYGYTF.

The genes are TRBV12-3 or TRBV12-4 and TRBJ1-2; 11 bases align to TRBD1. V lost 6 bases to trimming and J lost 7 bases; unmatched junction nucleotides: 4. This CDR3 is built from 13 residues. The CDR3 region is CASSRDRGSGYTF. Here the CDR3 DNA reads TGTGCCAGCAGCCGGGACAGGGGGTCTGGCTACACCTTC.

V and J are TRBV19 and TRBJ2-2; 9 bases agree with TRBD1. The CDR3 has 14 residues. The ends lost 6 bases at V and 7 bases at J; junction bases unmatched: 6. Germline V gene sequence: CDR1 LNHDA, CDR2 SQIVND (reference sequence). The CDR3 region is CASRAGQGYGELFF. CDR3 bases: TGTGCCAGTAGGGCCGGACAGGGGTACGGGGAGCTGTTTTTT.

The chain employs TRBV5-6 and TRBJ1-6, with TRBD1 as a possible D gene (5 bases). Trimming took off 4 bases at V and 6 bases at J, with 17 bases between the two ends. The CDR3 is made up of 16 amino acids. CDR1 is SGHDT and CDR2 is YYEEEE in the germline V gene. CDR3 amino acids: CASSPTGPRPNSPLHF. The DNA for the CDR3 is TGTGCCAGCAGCCCGACGGGACCTCGCCCTAATTCACCCCTCCACTTT.

The chain uses TRBV5-6 and TRBJ2-4; possible D gene TRBD2, 5 bases. This CDR3 comprises 16 residues. The germline gives CDR1 SGHDT, CDR2 YYEEEE. The ends were cut back, 1 base at V and 0 bases at J, with 11 bases in the middle. The CDR3 DNA reads TGTGCCAGCAGCTTGTCCCGACTACAAGCCAAAAACATTCAGTACTTC. Protein product: CASSLSRLQAKNIQYF.

This chain connects TRBV5-5 to TRBJ1-5; D may be TRBD1 (5 bases). Between the trimmed V and J ends, which lost 3 bases and 4 bases, there was a span of 8 bases. Germline CDR1 is SGHKS and CDR2 is YYEKEE (reference sequence). The CDR3 totals 13 residues. The CDR3 loop is CASSYGGNQPQHF. DNA of the CDR3: TGTGCCAGCAGCTACGGGGGGAATCAGCCCCAGCATTTT.